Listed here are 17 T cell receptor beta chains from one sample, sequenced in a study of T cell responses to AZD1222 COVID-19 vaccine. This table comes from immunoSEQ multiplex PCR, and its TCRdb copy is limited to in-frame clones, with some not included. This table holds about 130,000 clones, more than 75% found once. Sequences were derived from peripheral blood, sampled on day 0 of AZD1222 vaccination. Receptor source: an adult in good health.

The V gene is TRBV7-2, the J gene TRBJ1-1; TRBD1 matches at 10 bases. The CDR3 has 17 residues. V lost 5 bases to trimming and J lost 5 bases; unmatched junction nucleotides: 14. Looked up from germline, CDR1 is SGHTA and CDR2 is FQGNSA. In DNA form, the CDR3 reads TGTGCCAGCAGCCCCAATATAAGACAGGGGGCAAAAACTGAAGCTTTCTTT. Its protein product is CASSPNIRQGAKTEAFF.

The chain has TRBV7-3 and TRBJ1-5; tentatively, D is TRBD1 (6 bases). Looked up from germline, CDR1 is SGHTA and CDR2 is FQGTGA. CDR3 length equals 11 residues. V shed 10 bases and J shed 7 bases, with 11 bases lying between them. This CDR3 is CAKQGRQPQHF. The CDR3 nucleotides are TGTGCCAAACAGGGTCGGCAGCCCCAGCATTTT.

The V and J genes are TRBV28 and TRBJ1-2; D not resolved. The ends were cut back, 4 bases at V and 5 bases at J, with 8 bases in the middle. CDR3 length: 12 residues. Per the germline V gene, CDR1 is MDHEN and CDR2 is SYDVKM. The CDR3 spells CASSSRLYGYTF. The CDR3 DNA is TGTGCCAGCAGTTCGCGTCTTTATGGCTACACCTTC.

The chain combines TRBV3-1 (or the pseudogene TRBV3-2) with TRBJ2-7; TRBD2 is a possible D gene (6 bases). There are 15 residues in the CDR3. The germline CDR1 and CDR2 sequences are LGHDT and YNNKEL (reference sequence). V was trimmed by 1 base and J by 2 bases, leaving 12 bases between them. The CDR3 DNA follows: TGTGCCAGCAGCCAAGGTTGGAGGGTTCCCTACGAGCAGTACTTC. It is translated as CASSQGWRVPYEQYF.

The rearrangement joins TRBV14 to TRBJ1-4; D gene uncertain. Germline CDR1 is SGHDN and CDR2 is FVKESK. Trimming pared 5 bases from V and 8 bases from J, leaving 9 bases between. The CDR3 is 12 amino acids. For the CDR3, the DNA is TGTGCCAGCAGCTTCAGTCGGGAAAAACTGTTTTTT. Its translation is CASSFSREKLFF.

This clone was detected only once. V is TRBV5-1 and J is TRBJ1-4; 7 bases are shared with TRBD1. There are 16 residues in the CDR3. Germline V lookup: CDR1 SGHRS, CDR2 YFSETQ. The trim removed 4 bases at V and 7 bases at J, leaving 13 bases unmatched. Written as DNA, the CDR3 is TGCGCCAGCAGCGCCCGGGACAGAGGGGGTTCTGAAAAACTGTTTTTT. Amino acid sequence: CASSARDRGGSEKLFF.

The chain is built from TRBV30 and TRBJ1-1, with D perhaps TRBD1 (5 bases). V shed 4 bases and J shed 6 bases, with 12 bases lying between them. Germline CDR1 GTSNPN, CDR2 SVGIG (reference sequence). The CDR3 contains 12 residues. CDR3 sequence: CAWIPGGAEAFF. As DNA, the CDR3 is TGTGCCTGGATCCCGGGGGGGGCTGAAGCTTTCTTT.

CDR3 amino acids: CASRRQGEVNIQYF. The CDR3 DNA reads TGTGCCAGTAGGCGACAGGGGGAGGTAAACATTCAGTACTTC. The genes are TRBV19 and TRBJ2-4; 9 bases fit TRBD1. CDR3 size: 14 residues. Germline CDR1 LNHDA, CDR2 SQIVND (reference sequence). V shed 6 bases and J 6 bases; nucleotides not matched to a gene: 6.

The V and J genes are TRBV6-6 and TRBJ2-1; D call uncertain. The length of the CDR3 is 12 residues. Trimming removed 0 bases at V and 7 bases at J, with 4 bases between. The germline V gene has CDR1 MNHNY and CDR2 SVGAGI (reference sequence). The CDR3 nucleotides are TGTGCCAGCAGTTACTCAGGGAATGAGCAGTTCTTC. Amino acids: CASSYSGNEQFF.

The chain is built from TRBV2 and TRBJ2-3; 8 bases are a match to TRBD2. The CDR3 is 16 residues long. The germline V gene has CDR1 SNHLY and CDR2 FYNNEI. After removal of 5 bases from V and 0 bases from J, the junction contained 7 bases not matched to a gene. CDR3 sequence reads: CASSLSLAASTDTQYF. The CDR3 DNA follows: TGTGCCAGCAGTCTTTCACTAGCGGCTAGCACAGATACGCAGTATTTT.

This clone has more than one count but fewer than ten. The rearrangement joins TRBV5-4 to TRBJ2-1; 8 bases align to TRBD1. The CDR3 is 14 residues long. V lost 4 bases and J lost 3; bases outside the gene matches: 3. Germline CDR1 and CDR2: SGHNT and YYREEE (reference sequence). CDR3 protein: CASSPGGDYNEQFF. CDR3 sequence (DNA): TGTGCCAGCAGCCCAGGGGGCGACTACAATGAGCAGTTCTTC.

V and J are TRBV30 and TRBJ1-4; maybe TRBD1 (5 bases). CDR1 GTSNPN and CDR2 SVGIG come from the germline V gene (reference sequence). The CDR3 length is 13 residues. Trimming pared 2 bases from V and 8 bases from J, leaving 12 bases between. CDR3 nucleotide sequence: TGTGCCTGGAGTCTAGGGGTCCGGGAAAAACTGTTTTTT. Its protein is CAWSLGVREKLFF.

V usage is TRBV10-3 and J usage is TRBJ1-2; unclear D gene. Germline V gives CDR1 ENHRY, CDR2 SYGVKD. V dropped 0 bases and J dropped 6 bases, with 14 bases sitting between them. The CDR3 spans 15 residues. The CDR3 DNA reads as TGTGCCATCAGTGAGTCTACTGTTAGCAGAGATGGCTACACCTTC. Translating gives CAISESTVSRDGYTF.

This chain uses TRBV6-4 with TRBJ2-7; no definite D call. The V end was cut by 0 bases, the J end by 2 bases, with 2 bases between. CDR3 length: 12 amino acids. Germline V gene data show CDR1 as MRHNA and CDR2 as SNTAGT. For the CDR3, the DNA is TGTGCCAGCAGTGACTCTCCCTACGAGCAGTACTTC. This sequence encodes CASSDSPYEQYF.

CDR3 nucleotides: TGCGCCAGCAGCCTCGATGGACAGGGGTGGTCTGGCTACACCTTC. It yields the protein CASSLDGQGWSGYTF. V is TRBV5-1 and J is TRBJ1-2, with TRBD1 identical over 9 bases. This CDR3 is 15 amino acids long. From germline, CDR1 is SGHRS and CDR2 YFSETQ. Trimming cost V 4 bases and J 7 bases; bases outside gene matches: 11.

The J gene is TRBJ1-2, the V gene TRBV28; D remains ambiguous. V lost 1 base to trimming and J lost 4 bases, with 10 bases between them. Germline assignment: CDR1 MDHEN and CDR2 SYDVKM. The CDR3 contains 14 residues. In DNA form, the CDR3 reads TGTGCCAGCAGTTTATTCAGGAGGAGCTATGGCTACACCTTC. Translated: CASSLFRRSYGYTF.

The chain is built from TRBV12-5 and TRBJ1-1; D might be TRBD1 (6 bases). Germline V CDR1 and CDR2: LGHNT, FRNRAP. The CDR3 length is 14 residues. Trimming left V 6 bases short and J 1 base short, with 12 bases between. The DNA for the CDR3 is TGTGCTAGTGGGCAGGGGCTTCCGAACACTGAAGCTTTCTTT. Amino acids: CASGQGLPNTEAFF.